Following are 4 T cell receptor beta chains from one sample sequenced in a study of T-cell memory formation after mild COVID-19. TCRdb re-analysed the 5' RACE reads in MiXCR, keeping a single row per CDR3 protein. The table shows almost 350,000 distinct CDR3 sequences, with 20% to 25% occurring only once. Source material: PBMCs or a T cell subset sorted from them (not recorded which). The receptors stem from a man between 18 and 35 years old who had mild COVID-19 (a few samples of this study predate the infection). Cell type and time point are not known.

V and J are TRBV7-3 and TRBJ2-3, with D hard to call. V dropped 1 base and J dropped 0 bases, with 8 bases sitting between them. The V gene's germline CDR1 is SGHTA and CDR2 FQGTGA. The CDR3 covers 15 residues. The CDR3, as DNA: TGTGCCAGCAGCTTAAGTCTTTCGAGCACAGATACGCAGTATTTT. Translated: CASSLSLSSTDTQYF.

The CDR3 coding sequence is TGTGCCAGCAGCTTTGGCGGGGGGGAGTACGAGCAGTACTTC. Its protein product is CASSFGGGEYEQYF. V gene TRBV5-5 combines with J gene TRBJ2-7; 9 nucleotides align to TRBD2. J lost 4 bases, V lost 2 bases, and 4 bases had no gene match. The CDR3 totals 14 residues. CDR1 and CDR2 from the germline V gene are SGHKS and YYEKEE (reference sequence). The complete variable domain, with remaining parts taken from reference TRBV5-5 and TRBJ2-7, reads DAGVTQSPTHLIKTRGQQVTLRCSPISGHKSVSWYQQVLGQGPQFIFQYYEKEERGRGNFPDRFSARQFPNYSSELNVNALLLGDSALYLCASSFGGGEYEQYFGPGTRLTVT.

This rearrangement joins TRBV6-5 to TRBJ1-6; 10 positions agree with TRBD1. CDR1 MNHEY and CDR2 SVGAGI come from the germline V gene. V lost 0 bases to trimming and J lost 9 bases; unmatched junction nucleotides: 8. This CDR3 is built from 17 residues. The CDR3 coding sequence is TGTGCCAGCAGTTACTCCGTTGGGACAGGGGATCTTTCACCCCTCCACTTT. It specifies CASSYSVGTGDLSPLHF.

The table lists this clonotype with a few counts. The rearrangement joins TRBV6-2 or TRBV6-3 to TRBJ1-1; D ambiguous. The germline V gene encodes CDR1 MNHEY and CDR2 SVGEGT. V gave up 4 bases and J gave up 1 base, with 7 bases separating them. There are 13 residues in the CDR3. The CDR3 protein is CASSFAPNTEAFF. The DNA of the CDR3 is TGTGCCAGCAGTTTCGCCCCGAACACTGAAGCTTTCTTT.